This TCR beta chain was observed in a study of T cell changes during pregnancy in multiple sclerosis. Germline CDR1 and CDR2: SEHNR and FQNEAQ (reference sequence). J gave up 9 bases and V 3 bases, and 9 bases lay outside the gene matches. There are 14 residues in the CDR3. The protocol was immunoSEQ multiplex PCR, while the TCRdb copy is restricted to in-frame clones and leaves out a portion. Of 85,000 to 110,000 clones listed, almost 95% were seen once; the top ten hold about 0.93%. The sequence was obtained from a female donor with multiple sclerosis, enrolled in a pregnancy study. The sample in question was peripheral blood, obtained after pregnancy. The genes are TRBV7-9 and TRBJ2-3, with 7 bases aligning to TRBD2. CDR3 DNA sequence: TGTGCCAGCAGCTTCTTCTCCCGGGAGGCAACGCAGTATTTT. It specifies CASSFFSREATQYF. The whole variable domain, remainder taken from reference TRBV7-9 and TRBJ2-3, is DTGVSQNPRHKITKRGQNVTFRCDPISEHNRLYWYRQTLGQGPEFLTYFQNEAQLEKSRLLSDRFSAERPKGSFSTLEIQRTEQGDSAMYLCASSFFSREATQYFGPGTRLTVL.